This T cell receptor (beta chain) appears in the sequencing data of a study of CD8 T cells in Susac syndrome. The CDR3 is 13 residues long. With 6 bases removed from V and 2 bases from J, the gap between germline ends came to 13 bases. In germline, CDR1 is DFQATT, CDR2 SNEGSKA (reference sequence). TEMRA cells were enriched by FACS, and CD4+ and CD8+ T cells were negatively isolated. cDNA came from around 0.5 to 1 ug RNA primed by random hexamers. Using its own MiXCR run on the immunoSEQ multiplex PCR reads, TCRdb lists one record per CDR3 protein. The sample yields some 190,000 distinct CDR3 sequences, roughly 94% seen once.

The V and J genes are TRBV20-1 and TRBJ1-2, with no clear D. The material sequenced was CD4+ T cells from PBMCs. This receptor was obtained from a human donor in good health. This CDR3 reads CSAALGTNYGYTF. The CDR3 nucleotides read TGCAGTGCCGCCTTAGGAACGAACTATGGCTACACCTTC.